These 14 T cell receptor beta chains came from one sample sequenced in a study of blood T cell repertoires in COVID-19. Produced via immunoSEQ multiplex PCR; TCRdb's table is partial and in-frame only. The sample carries 35,000 to 50,000 clones, more than 80% recorded once. Sequences were obtained from peripheral blood. These receptor sequences come from a man in his sixties with active COVID-19.

This clone came up a few times. The chain uses TRBV5-1 and TRBJ2-5, with 8 bases matching TRBD1. V lost 4 bases, J lost 5 bases, and 13 bases stayed unmatched. Per the germline V gene, CDR1 is SGHRS and CDR2 is YFSETQ. The length of the CDR3 is 16 residues. This CDR3 reads CASSVTGTGWEETQYF. The DNA of the CDR3 is TGCGCCAGCAGCGTTACCGGGACAGGTTGGGAGGAGACCCAGTACTTC.

This clone was seen more than once but under ten times. The chain carries TRBV19 and TRBJ1-2; 7 nucleotides match TRBD1. J was trimmed by 2 bases and V by 4 bases; bases with no gene match: 4. Germline loops: CDR1 LNHDA, CDR2 SQIVND (reference sequence). CDR3 length: 14 residues. The CDR3: CASSTPGQNYGYTF. The DNA for the CDR3 is TGTGCCAGTAGTACCCCGGGACAGAACTATGGCTACACCTTC.

The chain is built from TRBV9 and TRBJ2-1, with a tentative D call TRBD1 (5 bases). The length of the CDR3 is 15 residues. Germline lookup yields CDR1 SGDLS and CDR2 YYNGEE. V gave up 3 bases and J gave up 0 bases, with 10 bases separating them. CDR3 sequence reads: CASSEGLSSYNEQFF. The CDR3 bases are TGTGCCAGCAGCGAGGGGCTAAGCTCCTACAATGAGCAGTTCTTC. Looking up the rest from reference TRBV9 and TRBJ2-1 gives the full variable domain: DSGVTQTPKHLITATGQRVTLRCSPRSGDLSVYWYQQSLDQGLQFLIQYYNGEERAKGNILERFSAQQFPDLHSELNLSSLELGDSALYFCASSEGLSSYNEQFFGPGTRLTVL.

The chain links TRBV19 to TRBJ2-1; D uncertain. The length of the CDR3 is 12 residues. Trimming took off 5 bases at V and 3 bases at J, with 5 bases between the two ends. Per germline, CDR1 LNHDA and CDR2 SQIVND (reference sequence). The CDR3 sequence: CASSSNYNEQFF. In DNA, the CDR3 is TGTGCCAGTAGTTCTAACTACAATGAGCAGTTCTTC.

The V and J genes are TRBV28 and TRBJ2-7, with 12 bases lining up with TRBD1. Germline V CDR1 and CDR2: MDHEN, SYDVKM. The V gene end was trimmed by 4 bases and the J gene end by 4 bases; junction bases not matched to a gene: 11. The CDR3 spans 17 residues. Written as DNA, the CDR3 is TGTGCCAGCAGTTCTCGGGACAGGGGGCTCAGTTTGTACGAGCAGTACTTC. Protein product: CASSSRDRGLSLYEQYF.

The rearrangement uses TRBV7-2 and TRBJ2-1, with 11 positions matching TRBD2. CDR1 and CDR2 from the germline V gene are SGHTA and FQGNSA. This CDR3 contains 16 residues. J gave up 4 bases and V 5 bases, and 7 bases lay outside the gene matches. As DNA, the CDR3 is TGTGCCAGCAGCATGCTAGCGGGAGGTGGATACAATGAGCAGTTCTTC. Residues: CASSMLAGGGYNEQFF.

The CDR3 loop is CASSQSGLSYEQYF. CDR3 DNA sequence: TGTGCCAGCAGCCAAAGCGGGCTCTCCTACGAGCAGTACTTC. This chain links TRBV13 with TRBJ2-7; D perhaps matches TRBD2 (6 bases). The V and J ends lost 5 bases and 0 bases respectively, with 11 bases between them. The CDR3 contains 14 residues. From germline, CDR1 is PRHDT and CDR2 FYEKMQ (reference sequence).

J is TRBJ2-7 and V is TRBV6-5; no firm D call. The V end lost 8 bases, the J end lost 3 bases, and 11 bases lay between the germline ends. This CDR3 comprises 12 residues. Germline CDR1 is MNHEY and CDR2 is SVGAGI. CDR3 sequence (DNA): TGTGCCAGCGGGCCAGTGATCTACGAGCAGTACTTC. It encodes CASGPVIYEQYF.

This clone appeared once. The chain employs TRBV30 and TRBJ1-2; a weak D match, TRBD1 (5 bases). The V end lost 1 base, the J end lost 5 bases, and 20 bases lay between the germline ends. The CDR3 loop spans 16 amino acids. Germline V gene sequence: CDR1 GTSNPN, CDR2 SVGIG (reference sequence). Here the CDR3 DNA reads TGTGCCTGGAGTGCATCTAGGACACGTACTCCGTATGGCTACACCTTC. Amino acid sequence: CAWSASRTRTPYGYTF.

The chain combines TRBV5-4 with TRBJ2-7, with 7 bases matching TRBD1. The CDR3 contains 16 residues. V was pared by 4 bases and J by 5 bases, with 15 bases of the junction left unmatched. Looked up from germline, CDR1 is SGHNT and CDR2 is YYREEE (reference sequence). The CDR3 DNA sequence: TGTGCCAGCAGCCAAGGTCCGACAGGGCAAGGGGACGAGCAGTACTTC. Its protein product is CASSQGPTGQGDEQYF.

J is TRBJ2-7 and V is TRBV2, with 8 bases aligning to TRBD2. The J segment lost 7 bases and the V segment lost 4 bases, leaving 9 bases of the junction unmatched. Germline V lookup: CDR1 SNHLY, CDR2 FYNNEI. The CDR3 is 14 amino acids. This CDR3 is CASSVDSGMLEQYF. The CDR3 region has the DNA TGTGCCAGCAGTGTGGATAGCGGGATGCTGGAGCAGTACTTC.

The gene calls are TRBV6-1 and TRBJ1-5; D is ambiguous. Trimming cost V 2 bases and J 1 base, with 6 bases left between them. The CDR3 is made up of 14 amino acids. From germline, CDR1 is MNHNS and CDR2 SASEGT. The CDR3 nucleotides are TGTGCCAGCAGTGAACTCGGGAGCAATCAGCCCCAGCATTTT. Translation: CASSELGSNQPQHF.

V and J are TRBV6-5 and TRBJ1-1; possible D gene TRBD1, 6 bases. The CDR3 spans 16 residues. The germline V gene encodes CDR1 MNHEY and CDR2 SVGAGI. Trimming shortened V by 4 bases and J by 5 bases, and 20 bases separated the two germline ends. The CDR3 coding sequence is TGTGCCAGCAGTTCCGCCTCTGCGGGGGCGAAGACTGAAGCTTTCTTT. Protein: CASSSASAGAKTEAFF.

The V call is TRBV19, the J call TRBJ1-5; D is unclear. The CDR3 runs to 15 residues. V was cut by 3 bases and J by 5 bases, with 14 bases left in between. Germline loops: CDR1 LNHDA, CDR2 SQIVND (reference sequence). The CDR3 DNA follows: TGTGCCAGTAGTATCACGTCAGTCACAGATCAGCCCCAGCATTTT. Amino acid sequence: CASSITSVTDQPQHF.